This T cell receptor beta chain derives from a study of tumor and adjacent non-tumor tissue in lung cancer. Study-wide results and limits: Higher tumor TCR diversity was associated with shorter survival.

Of note for this clonotype: The antigen remains unidentified.

RNA was extracted from bulk tissue without any cell sorting. The normal lung tissue was taken more than 3 cm from the tumor edge. TCRbeta libraries were built with three rounds of nested PCR, modified from ARM-PCR. TCRdb reprocessed the multiplex PCR reads with MiXCR, giving one entry per CDR3 protein. Seen here are almost 75,000 distinct CDR3 sequences, nearly 70% observed once, and the top ten hold roughly 25%. In germline, CDR1 is DFQATT, CDR2 SNEGSKA (reference sequence). With 1 base clipped from V and 5 bases from J, the junction kept 14 bases outside the gene matches. This CDR3 has 19 amino acids.

The V gene is TRBV20-1, the J gene TRBJ2-2, with 12 positions matching TRBD2. The sequence derives from a woman between 45 and 65 years old with non-small cell lung cancer. The sequencing sample was made of distant non-tumor lung tissue. CDR3 nucleotides: TGCAGTGCTAGAGCCGGACTAGCGGGAAGAGGAGGGGGGACCGGGGAGCTGTTTTTT. Translated: CSARAGLAGRGGGTGELFF.